This TCR beta chain emerged from a study of blood T cell repertoires in COVID-19. Some clones are missing from TCRdb's copy, which holds only in-frame ones; the method was immunoSEQ multiplex PCR. The sample has around 480,000 clones, around 87% seen once; the top ten hold around 0.7%. The germline CDR1 and CDR2 sequences are SGHAT and FQNNGV. The CDR3 totals 16 residues. Between the trimmed V and J ends, which lost 1 base and 1 base, there was a span of 13 bases. This chain uses TRBV11-2 with TRBJ1-1, with unresolved D. Sequenced sample: PBMCs or T cells enriched from blood (not recorded which). This clonotype was sampled from a woman younger than 35 who had recovered from COVID-19. The CDR3 nucleotides are TGTGCCAGCAGCTTAGTATCCCAGGCAAGGAACACTGAAGCTTTCTTT. Its translation is CASSLVSQARNTEAFF.